This T cell receptor (beta chain) appears in the sequencing data of a study of cytomegalovirus exposure and HLA in healthy donors. Primers: 60 Vbeta forward and 13 Jbeta reverse. Clones were sequenced by immunoSEQ multiplex PCR, and TCRdb holds only the in-frame ones, with some missing. The data hold around 150,000 clones, with over 60% observed a single time. Findings and limits, study-wide: Earlier analysis found most TCR beta V segments productive about 87% or about 30% of the time. After further analysis at a later stage, around 17,000 TCR beta sequences were associated with HLA alleles at 0.05 false discovery rate. A later analysis reported that several of the most significant clusters appeared to be linked to common viral pathogens, among them Epstein-Barr virus.

Trimming at V came to 6 bases and at J to 5 bases, leaving 5 bases not matched to a gene. The length of the CDR3 is 14 residues. Germline values: CDR1 MNHEY, CDR2 SVGAGI. About this clone itself: Its target is unknown.

The TCR originated in a man in his forties or fifties in good health and CMV-seropositive. Source material: PBMCs. The chain combines TRBV6-5 with TRBJ1-4; 8 positions match TRBD1. The CDR3 loop reads CASRRTGKNEKLFF. In DNA form, the CDR3 reads TGTGCCAGCAGACGGACAGGGAAAAATGAAAAACTGTTTTTT.